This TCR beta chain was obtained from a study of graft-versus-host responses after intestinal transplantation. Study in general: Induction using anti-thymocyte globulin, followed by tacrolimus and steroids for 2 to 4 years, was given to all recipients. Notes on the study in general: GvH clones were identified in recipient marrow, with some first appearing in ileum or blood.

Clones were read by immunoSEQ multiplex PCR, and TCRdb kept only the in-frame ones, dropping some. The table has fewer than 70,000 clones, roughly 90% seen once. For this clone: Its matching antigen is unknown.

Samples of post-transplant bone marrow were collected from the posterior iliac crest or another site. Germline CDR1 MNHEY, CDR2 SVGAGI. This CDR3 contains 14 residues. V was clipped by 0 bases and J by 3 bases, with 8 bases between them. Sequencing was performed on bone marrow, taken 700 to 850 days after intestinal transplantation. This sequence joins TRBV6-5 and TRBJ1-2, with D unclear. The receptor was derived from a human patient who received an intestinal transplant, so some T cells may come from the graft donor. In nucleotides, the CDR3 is TGTGCCAGCAGTTACTCATCCGGCTACTATGGCTACACCTTC. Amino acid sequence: CASSYSSGYYGYTF.